Included here is one TCR beta chain sequence, with context. These data belong to a study of blood T cell repertoires in COVID-19. Across the whole study: T cells, B-cell-depleted T cells, or PBMCs provided the cDNA or gDNA that served as material.

The table came from immunoSEQ multiplex PCR; TCRdb's copy has only in-frame clones and leaves some out. The data show some 250,000 clones, about 83% seen once. The ends lost 4 bases at V and 5 bases at J; junction bases unmatched: 8. This CDR3 region has 14 residues. From germline, CDR1 is SGHRS and CDR2 YFSETQ. The V gene is TRBV5-1, the J gene TRBJ2-7; 8 positions agree with TRBD2. The sequenced sample was peripheral blood. The sequence derives from an older man with acute or convalescent COVID-19. DNA for the CDR3: TGCGCCAGCAGCCCGGGAGGGGGTTCGGACGAGCAGTACTTC. Translating it yields CASSPGGGSDEQYF.